This TCR beta chain was found in a study of shared clonotypes between healthy human individuals. CD45RO-negative, CCR7-selected cells formed the naive CD8 fraction, which excluded terminally differentiated effector memory CD45RA+ cells. Trimming took 4 bases from V and 4 from J, leaving 4 bases between them. This CDR3 is built from 11 residues. Germline loops: CDR1 GTSNPN, CDR2 SVGIG (reference sequence). Data came from immunoSEQ multiplex PCR; TCRdb stores just in-frame clones and leaves some out. The sample lists fewer than 850,000 clones; 90% to 98% were seen once. The sequencing input was naive CD8+ T cells sorted from blood. The origin of this receptor is a man aged 25-45 years in good health. The chain is built from TRBV30 and TRBJ2-2; D not certain. CDR3 sequence (DNA): TGTGCCTGGACTGTCACCGGGGAGCTGTTTTTT. Its translation is CAWTVTGELFF.